This TCR beta chain is drawn from a study of blood T cell repertoires in COVID-19 (TCRdb year 2020). Regarding the complete study: Collaborator samples came from the United States, Italy and Spain and covered acute and convalescent phases of COVID-19. The material from the prospective study consisted of cDNA or gDNA derived from T cells, B-cell-depleted T cells, or PBMCs. The dataset comprised deeply sampled blood TCRbeta repertoires from subjects exposed to, actively infected with, or recovered from COVID-19. The repertoires were released in a freely available public database meant as a resource for research on the immune response to SARS-CoV-2. Samples came from the ongoing ImmuneRACE study (first 160 participants) plus 1,254 subjects from 6 global collaborators. Sample metadata almost always included a de-identified subject ID, COVID-19 status, age in years and sex. Where HLA class I and class II types were available, the types were taken from metadata supplied by the sample provider, not from assay-based typing.

Study-wide findings and limitations: The amount of clinical and demographic metadata varied by source and participant and was provided uncurated.

In Seattle, one collaborating source enrolled patients while the infection was active and tracked those patients longitudinally over the course of disease. Each collaborating institution followed its own protocols to collect whole blood in K2EDTA tubes. For TCRbeta analysis, collaborators shipped samples as frozen whole blood, isolated PBMCs, or DNA extracted from either of those sample types. As for this clone: This clone's antigen is unknown. No base quality values were provided; no much bigger clone lies one nucleotide off.

The CDR3 sequence holds 13 residues, the cysteine and phenylalanine included. The DNA shown is the 39-base CDR3, in frame from base 1. As encoded in the germline V gene (reference sequence), CDR1 is LGHDT while CDR2 is YNNKEL. V and J lose 6 bases and 0 bases, and a span of 8 bases separates them. TCRbeta CDR3 regions were amplified from genomic DNA by means of the immunoSEQ Assay, a bias-controlled multiplex PCR. On the authors' methods: The number of nucleated cells in each sample was estimated by amplification of reference gene primers within the assay. To quantify the absolute abundance of each unique TCRbeta CDR3 rearrangement, sequence reads were collapsed and filtered. For each sample, productive Simpson clonality was calculated as the square root of Simpson's diversity index over productive rearrangements. The clones in this table, taken by TCRdb from immuneACCESS, are in-frame only. Not every clone is retained; where verified, under half of the shortfall comes from an unresolved V gene, and the cause of the rest is unknown. That table furnishes V, J and clone size, whereas the DNA furnished D and trimming. The sample profile shows about 370,000 clones; more than 70% of them were found once. The ten largest clones take up 8.5% to 12% of the sample.

The chain is encoded by TRBV3-1 (or the pseudogene TRBV3-2) joined to TRBJ1-1; a tentative D call is TRBD1 (5 bases match). The sequence was collected from a woman between 25 and 40 years old with COVID-19, enrolled during active disease. The material sequenced was peripheral blood. The CDR3 protein: CASSLGVNTEAFF. The sequence in DNA is TGTGCCAGCAGTCTAGGGGTGAACACTGAAGCTTTCTTT.